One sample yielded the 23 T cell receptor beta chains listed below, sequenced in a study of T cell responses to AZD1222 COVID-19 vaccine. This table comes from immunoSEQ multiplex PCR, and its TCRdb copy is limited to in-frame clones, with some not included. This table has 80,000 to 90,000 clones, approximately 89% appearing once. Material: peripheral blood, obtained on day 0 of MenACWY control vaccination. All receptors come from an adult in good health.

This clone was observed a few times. The CDR3 reads CASSPLGQGDQPQHF. The CDR3 region has the DNA TGTGCCAGTAGTCCCTTGGGGCAGGGGGATCAGCCCCAGCATTTT. The J gene is TRBJ1-5, the V gene TRBV19; 7 nucleotides align to TRBD1. CDR1 LNHDA and CDR2 SQIVND come from the germline V gene (reference sequence). This CDR3 region has 15 residues. The V and J ends lost 5 bases and 5 bases, in that order; junction bases with no gene match: 9.

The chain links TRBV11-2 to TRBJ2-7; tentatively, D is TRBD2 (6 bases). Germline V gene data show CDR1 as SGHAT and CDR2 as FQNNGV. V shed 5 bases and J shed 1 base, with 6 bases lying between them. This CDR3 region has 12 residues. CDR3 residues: CASSGGSYEQYF. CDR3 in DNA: TGTGCCAGCAGCGGGGGGTCCTACGAGCAGTACTTC.

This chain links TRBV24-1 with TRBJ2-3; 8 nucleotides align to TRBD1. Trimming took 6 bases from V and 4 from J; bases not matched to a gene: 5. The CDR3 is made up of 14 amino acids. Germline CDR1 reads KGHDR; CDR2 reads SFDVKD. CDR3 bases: TGTGCCACCAGTTTCGGACAGGGTGCAGATACGCAGTATTTT. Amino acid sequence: CATSFGQGADTQYF.

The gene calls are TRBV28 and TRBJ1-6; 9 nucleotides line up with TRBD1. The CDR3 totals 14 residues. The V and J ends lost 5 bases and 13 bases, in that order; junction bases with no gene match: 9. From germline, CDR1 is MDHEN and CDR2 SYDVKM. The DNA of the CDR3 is TGTGCCAGCAGTCTCGGACAGGGGACATCGCCCCTCCACTTT. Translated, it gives CASSLGQGTSPLHF. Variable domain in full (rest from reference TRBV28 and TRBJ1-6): DVKVTQSSRYLVKRTGEKVFLECVQDMDHENMFWYRQDPGLGLRLIYFSYDVKMKEKGDIPEGYSVSREKKERFSLILESASTNQTSMYLCASSLGQGTSPLHFGNGTRLTVT.

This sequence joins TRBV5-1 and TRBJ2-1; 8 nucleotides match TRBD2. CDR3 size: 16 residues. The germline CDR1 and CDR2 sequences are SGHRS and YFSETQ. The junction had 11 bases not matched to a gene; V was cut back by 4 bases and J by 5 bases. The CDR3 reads CASSPDPSGQNNEQFF. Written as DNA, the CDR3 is TGCGCCAGCAGCCCCGACCCTAGCGGGCAAAACAATGAGCAGTTCTTC. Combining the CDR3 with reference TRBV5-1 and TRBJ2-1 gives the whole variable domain KAGVTQTPRYLIKTRGQQVTLSCSPISGHRSVSWYQQTPGQGLQFLFEYFSETQRNKGNFPGRFSGRQFSNSRSEMNVSTLELGDSALYLCASSPDPSGQNNEQFFGPGTRLTVL.

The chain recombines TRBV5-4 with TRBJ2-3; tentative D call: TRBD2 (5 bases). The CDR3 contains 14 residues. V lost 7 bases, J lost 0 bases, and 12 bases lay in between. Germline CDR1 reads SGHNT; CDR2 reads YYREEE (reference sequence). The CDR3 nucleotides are TGTGCCAGCCAGTCCGGCGGGAGCACAGATACGCAGTATTTT. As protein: CASQSGGSTDTQYF.

The CDR3 is CASRPLNTGELFF. CDR3 DNA: TGTGCCAGCAGGCCCCTGAACACCGGGGAGCTGTTTTTT. The chain couples TRBV2 to TRBJ2-2; D unresolved. Trimming left V 6 bases short and J 1 base short, with 6 bases between. The CDR3 loop spans 13 amino acids. Per the germline V gene, CDR1 is SNHLY and CDR2 is FYNNEI.

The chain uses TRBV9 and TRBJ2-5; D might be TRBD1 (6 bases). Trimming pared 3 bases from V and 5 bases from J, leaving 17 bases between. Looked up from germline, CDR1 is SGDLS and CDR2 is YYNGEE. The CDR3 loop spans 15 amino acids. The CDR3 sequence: CASSARGTAVETQYF. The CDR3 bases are TGTGCCAGCAGCGCCAGGGGTACGGCCGTCGAGACCCAGTACTTC.

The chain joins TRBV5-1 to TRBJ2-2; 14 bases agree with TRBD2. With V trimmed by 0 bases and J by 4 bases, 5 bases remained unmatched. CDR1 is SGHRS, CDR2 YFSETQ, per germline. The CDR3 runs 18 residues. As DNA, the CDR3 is TGCGCCAGCAGCTTGGGACTAGCGGGAGGGCGAGCCACCGGGGAGCTGTTTTTT. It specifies CASSLGLAGGRATGELFF.

The CDR3 DNA follows: TGTGCCAGCAGTACACAGGGTCCCGGGGAGCTGTTTTTT. Translation: CASSTQGPGELFF. J is TRBJ2-2 and V is TRBV6-6; a weak D match, TRBD1 (6 bases). The V end was cut by 5 bases, the J end by 6 bases, with 10 bases between. CDR3 length: 13 residues. Looked up from germline, CDR1 is MNHNY and CDR2 is SVGAGI (reference sequence).

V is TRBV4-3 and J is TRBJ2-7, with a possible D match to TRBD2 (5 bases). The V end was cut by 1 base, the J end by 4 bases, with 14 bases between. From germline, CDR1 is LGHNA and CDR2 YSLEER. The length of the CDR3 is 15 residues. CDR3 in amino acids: CASSQGAGVGYEQYF. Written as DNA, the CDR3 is TGCGCCAGCAGCCAAGGTGCCGGGGTAGGATACGAGCAGTACTTC.

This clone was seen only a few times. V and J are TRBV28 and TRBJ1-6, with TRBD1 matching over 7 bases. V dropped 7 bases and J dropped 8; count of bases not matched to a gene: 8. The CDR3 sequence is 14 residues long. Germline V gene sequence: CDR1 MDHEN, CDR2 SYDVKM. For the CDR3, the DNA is TGTGCCAGCACCCCGACAGGGTTTGATTCACCCCTCCACTTT. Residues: CASTPTGFDSPLHF.

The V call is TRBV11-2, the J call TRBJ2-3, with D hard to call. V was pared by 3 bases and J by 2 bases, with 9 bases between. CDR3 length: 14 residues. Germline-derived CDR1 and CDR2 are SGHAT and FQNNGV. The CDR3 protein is CASSLGINTDTQYF. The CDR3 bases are TGTGCCAGCAGCTTGGGGATTAACACAGATACGCAGTATTTT.

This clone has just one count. CDR3 protein: CASSGLSPGPPDEQYF. The CDR3 coding sequence is TGTGCCAGTAGCGGCCTATCCCCAGGGCCCCCCGACGAGCAGTACTTC. The chain joins TRBV19 to TRBJ2-7; D perhaps matches TRBD1 (5 bases). The CDR3 extends over 16 amino acids. The germline gives CDR1 LNHDA, CDR2 SQIVND (reference sequence). V gave up 6 bases and J gave up 5 bases, with 23 bases separating them.

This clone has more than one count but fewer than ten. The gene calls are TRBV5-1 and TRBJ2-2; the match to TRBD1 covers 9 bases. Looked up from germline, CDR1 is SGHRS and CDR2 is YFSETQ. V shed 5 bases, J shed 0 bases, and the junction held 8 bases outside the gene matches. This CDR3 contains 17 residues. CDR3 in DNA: TGCGCCAGCAGTTTACAGGGGGCCGGAGCGAACACCGGGGAGCTGTTTTTT. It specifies CASSLQGAGANTGELFF. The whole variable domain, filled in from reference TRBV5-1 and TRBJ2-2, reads KAGVTQTPRYLIKTRGQQVTLSCSPISGHRSVSWYQQTPGQGLQFLFEYFSETQRNKGNFPGRFSGRQFSNSRSEMNVSTLELGDSALYLCASSLQGAGANTGELFFGEGSRLTVL.

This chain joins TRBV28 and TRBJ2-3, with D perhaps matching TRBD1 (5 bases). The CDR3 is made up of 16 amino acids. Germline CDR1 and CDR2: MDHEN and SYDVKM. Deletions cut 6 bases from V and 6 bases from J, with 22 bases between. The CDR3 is CASSLGAGSHSDTQYF. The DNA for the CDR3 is TGTGCCAGCAGCCTAGGGGCCGGATCCCATTCTGATACGCAGTATTTT.

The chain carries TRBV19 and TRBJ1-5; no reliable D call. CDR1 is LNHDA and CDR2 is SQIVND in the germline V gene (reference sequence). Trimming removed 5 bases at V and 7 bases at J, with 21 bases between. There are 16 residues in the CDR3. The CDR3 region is CASSLSLARKSQPQHF. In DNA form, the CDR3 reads TGTGCCAGTAGTCTCTCCTTGGCCAGAAAATCGCAGCCCCAGCATTTT.

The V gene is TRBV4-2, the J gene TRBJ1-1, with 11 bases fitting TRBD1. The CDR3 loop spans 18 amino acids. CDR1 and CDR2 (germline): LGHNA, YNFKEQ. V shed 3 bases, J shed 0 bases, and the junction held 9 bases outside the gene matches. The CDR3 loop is CASSQGHGTGGMNTEAFF. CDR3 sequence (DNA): TGTGCCAGCAGCCAGGGGCACGGGACAGGGGGGATGAACACTGAAGCTTTCTTT.

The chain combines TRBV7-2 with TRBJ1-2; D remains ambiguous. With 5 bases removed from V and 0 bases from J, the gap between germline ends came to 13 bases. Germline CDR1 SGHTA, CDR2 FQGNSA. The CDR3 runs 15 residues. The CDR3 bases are TGTGCCAGCAGCCCAAGTGGGGAAGCTAACTATGGCTACACCTTC. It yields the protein CASSPSGEANYGYTF.

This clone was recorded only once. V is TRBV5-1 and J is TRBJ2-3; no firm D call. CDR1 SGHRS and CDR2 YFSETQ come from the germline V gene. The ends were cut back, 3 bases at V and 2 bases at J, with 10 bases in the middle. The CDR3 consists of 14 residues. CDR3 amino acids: CASSSVAPTDTQYF. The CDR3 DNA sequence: TGCGCCAGCAGCTCCGTAGCCCCCACAGATACGCAGTATTTT. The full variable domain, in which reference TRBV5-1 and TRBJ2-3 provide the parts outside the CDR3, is KAGVTQTPRYLIKTRGQQVTLSCSPISGHRSVSWYQQTPGQGLQFLFEYFSETQRNKGNFPGRFSGRQFSNSRSEMNVSTLELGDSALYLCASSSVAPTDTQYFGPGTRLTVL.

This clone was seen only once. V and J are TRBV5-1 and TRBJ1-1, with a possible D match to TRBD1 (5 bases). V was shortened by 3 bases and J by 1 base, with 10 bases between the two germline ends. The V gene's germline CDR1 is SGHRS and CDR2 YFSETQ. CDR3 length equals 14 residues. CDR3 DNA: TGCGCCAGCAGCTCCTCTAGGGGGAACACTGAAGCTTTCTTT. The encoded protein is CASSSSRGNTEAFF.

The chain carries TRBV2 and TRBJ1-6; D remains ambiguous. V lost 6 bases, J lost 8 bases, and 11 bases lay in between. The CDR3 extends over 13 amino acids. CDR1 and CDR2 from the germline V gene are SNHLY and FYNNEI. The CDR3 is CASRTTLYSPLHF. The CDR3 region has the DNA TGTGCCAGCAGGACGACGCTCTATTCACCCCTCCACTTT.

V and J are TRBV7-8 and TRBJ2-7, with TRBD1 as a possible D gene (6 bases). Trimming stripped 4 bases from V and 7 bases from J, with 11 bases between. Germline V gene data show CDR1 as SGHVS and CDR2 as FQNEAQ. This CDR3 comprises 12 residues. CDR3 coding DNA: TGTGCCAGCAGCTCCCTGCAGGGGGAGCAGTACTTC. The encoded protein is CASSSLQGEQYF.